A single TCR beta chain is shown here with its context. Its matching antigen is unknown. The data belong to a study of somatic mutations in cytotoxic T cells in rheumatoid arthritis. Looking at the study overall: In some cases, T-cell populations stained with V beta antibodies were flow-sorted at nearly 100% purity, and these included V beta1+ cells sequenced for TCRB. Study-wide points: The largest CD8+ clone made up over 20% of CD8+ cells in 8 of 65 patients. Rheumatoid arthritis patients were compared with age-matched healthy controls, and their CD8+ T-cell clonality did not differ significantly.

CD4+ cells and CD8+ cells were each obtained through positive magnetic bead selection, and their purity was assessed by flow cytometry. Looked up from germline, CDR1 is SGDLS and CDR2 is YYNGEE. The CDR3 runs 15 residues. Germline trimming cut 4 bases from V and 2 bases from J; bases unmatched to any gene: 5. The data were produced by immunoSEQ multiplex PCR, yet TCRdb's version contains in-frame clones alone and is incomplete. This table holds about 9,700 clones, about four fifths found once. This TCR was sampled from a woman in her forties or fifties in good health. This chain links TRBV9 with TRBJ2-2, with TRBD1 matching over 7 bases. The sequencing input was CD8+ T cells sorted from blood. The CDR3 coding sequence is TGTGCCAGCAGCCCGGACAGGCTTAACACCGGGGAGCTGTTTTTT. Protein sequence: CASSPDRLNTGELFF. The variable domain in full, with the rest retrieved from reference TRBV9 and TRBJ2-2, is DSGVTQTPKHLITATGQRVTLRCSPRSGDLSVYWYQQSLDQGLQFLIQYYNGEERAKGNILERFSAQQFPDLHSELNLSSLELGDSALYFCASSPDRLNTGELFFGEGSRLTVL.